The sequence of this T cell receptor (beta chain) was determined in a study of blood T cell repertoires in COVID-19. Study context: There were acute and convalescent COVID-19 samples, and they came from the United States, Italy and Spain. Sample material is recorded as cDNA or gDNA derived from T cells, B-cell-depleted T cells, or PBMCs.

This CDR3 has 14 residues. V dropped 6 bases and J dropped 0 bases, with 9 bases sitting between them. Germline CDR1 MGHRA, CDR2 YSYEKL. In the original processing: Researchers report that nucleated cell counts were estimated from reference gene primer amplification. Sequencing used immunoSEQ multiplex PCR; TCRdb keeps in-frame clones, though not all of them. V, J and clone size are those of that table, while D and trimming were read from the DNA. The table lists roughly 20,000 clones, about 81% of them singletons, with less than 9% in the top ten. The V gene is TRBV4-1, the J gene TRBJ1-3; D is uncertain. This receptor was obtained from a man in his 60s with acute or convalescent COVID-19. The material sequenced was peripheral blood. CDR3 protein: CASSPGSSGNTIYF. CDR3 in DNA: TGCGCCAGCAGTCCTGGGAGCTCTGGAAACACCATATATTTT.